This T cell receptor beta chain emerged from a study of blood T cell repertoires in COVID-19. At the level of the study: The origin of the acute and convalescent COVID-19 samples was the United States, Italy and Spain. T cells, B-cell-depleted T cells, or PBMCs supplied cDNA or gDNA.

Germline V gene data show CDR1 as SGHNT and CDR2 as YYREEE (reference sequence). This CDR3 contains 12 residues. The V gene lost 2 bases and the J gene lost 5 bases, with 7 bases spanning the gap. About this clone itself: This sample also contains other DNA sequences that code for the same CDR3.

Original analysis: From reference gene primer amplification, estimates of nucleated cell counts were derived. Assay used: immunoSEQ multiplex PCR; TCRdb lists only in-frame clones, some missing. The V and J calls and clone size are taken from that table; D and trimming were inferred from the DNA. The sample carries around 200,000 clones, under 90% recorded once. Specimen: peripheral blood. The chain employs TRBV5-4 and TRBJ1-2, with D maybe TRBD1 (6 bases). The sequence was collected from a human donor in a cohort sampled during active COVID-19. The CDR3 DNA follows: TGTGCCAGCAGCTTAGGGGGTTATGGCTACACCTTC. Translated: CASSLGGYGYTF. The full variable domain, with the rest looked up from reference TRBV5-4 and TRBJ1-2, is ETGVTQSPTHLIKTRGQQVTLRCSSQSGHNTVSWYQQALGQGPQFIFQYYREEENGRGNFPPRFSGLQFPNYSSELNVNALELDDSALYLCASSLGGYGYTFGSGTRLTVV.